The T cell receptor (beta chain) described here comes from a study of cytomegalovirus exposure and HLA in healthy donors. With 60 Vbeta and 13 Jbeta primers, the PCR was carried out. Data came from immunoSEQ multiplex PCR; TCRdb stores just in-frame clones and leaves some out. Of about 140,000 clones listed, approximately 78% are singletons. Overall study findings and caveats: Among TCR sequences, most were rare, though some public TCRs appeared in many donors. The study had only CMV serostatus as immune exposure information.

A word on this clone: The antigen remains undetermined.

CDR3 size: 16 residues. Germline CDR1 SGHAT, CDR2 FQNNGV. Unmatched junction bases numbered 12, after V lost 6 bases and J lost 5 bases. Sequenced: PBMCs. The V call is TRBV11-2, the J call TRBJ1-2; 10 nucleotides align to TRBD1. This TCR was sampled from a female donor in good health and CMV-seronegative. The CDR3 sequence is CASSDRRQGARYGYTF. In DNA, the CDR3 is TGTGCCAGCAGTGATAGACGACAGGGGGCCCGATATGGCTACACCTTC.